The source of this T cell receptor (beta chain) is a study of T cells in Graves' hyperthyroidism and ophthalmopathy (dated by TCRdb to between 2017 and 2020). In the study overall: Peripheral blood was sampled at the time of initial diagnosis, prior to any treatment. Whether ophthalmopathy could be predicted prospectively was tested in an independent validation cohort made up of roughly 20 hyperthyroidism patients plus 17 patients who later progressed to ophthalmopathy. For training and testing, the 100 or so patients in the discovery cohort were randomly divided in a 7:3 ratio. Following sampling, methimazole starting at 30 mg daily was given to hyperthyroidism patients, and high-dose intravenous methylprednisolone was given to ophthalmopathy patients. A discovery cohort of about 100 patients, roughly 45 with Graves' ophthalmopathy and 57 with stable Graves' hyperthyroidism, was used to find distinguishing TCR V-J signatures. TCR Vbeta CDR3 sequencing of roughly 140 peripheral blood samples (more than 40 ophthalmopathy, under 80 hyperthyroidism and around 17 progressor patients) is reported in the paper. The study also compared thyroid tissue and blood T-cell repertoires from several Graves' hyperthyroidism patients.

Beyond this particular receptor, the publication reports: In validation, the model predicted progression to ophthalmopathy with roughly 70% sensitivity and over 72% specificity, a median of about 6 months before onset. No statistical method was used to fix the sample size in advance, and group allocation was not hidden from the investigators. In cross-validation, a model built on a 13 V-J signature told ophthalmopathy apart from stable hyperthyroidism with over 85% sensitivity and around 81% specificity, and in testing the same model reached 80%/75%. Blood samples also contained most of the expanded thyroid clonotypes (frequency above 0.001), which suggests that blood repertoires may reflect thyroid immune responses.

Between the V and J ends, shortened by 3 bases and 4 bases respectively, the junction contains 6 bases. Its CDR3 holds 12 amino acids, cysteine through phenylalanine. The entry retains the CDR3 DNA only, 36 bases that are in frame from base 1. Ophthalmopathy patients had moderately to severely active disease, Clinical Activity Score of at least 3, NOSPECS grade of at least 4, and duration under 3 months. Any patient with an uncontrolled infection, another autoimmune disease, pregnancy or lactation was excluded. Diagnoses were established on the basis of clinical symptoms, serum thyroxine and TRAb, thyroid ultrasound, and orbital computed tomography. PBMCs were separated from around 9.1 ml of fresh peripheral blood using Ficoll-Paque density gradient centrifugation. Trizol reagent was used to extract total RNA, and RNA quality was then checked on an Agilent 2100 Bioanalyzer. This clonotype has ten or more counts. Its antigen target is currently unknown. The sample holds no much larger clone one base away, and base qualities are not on file.

Amplification of TCR beta CDR3 regions was carried out from RNA transcripts. The TCR CDR3 was subjected to a first round of RT-PCR using the HTBI primer set and the Qiagen OneStep RT-PCR kit. A second multiplex PCR round built the libraries, followed by size selection and purification. The libraries were sequenced on an Illumina HiSeq2000 using paired-end 100 bp reads. From the authors' description of their analysis: SOAPnuke was used to process the raw data, removing reads that contained adapters or uncalled bases, had a mean Phred below 15, or lacked an exact match to the constant primer or identifier. COPE v1.2.5 was used to merge high-quality paired reads, and clonotypes were defined as unique nucleotide sequences. Clonotypes were aligned to IMGT TRBV, TRBD and TRBJ reference segments using MiTCR v1.1. The analysis included only V-J combinations with a frequency above 0.0001, which together covered 99.2% of the repertoires. A TCS score was defined as the ratio of F50 (clonal expansion) to E x V (chaos), with BLOSUM62-based TCRdist applied between CDR3 peptides within each V-J. Welch's t-statistics and random forest reduced some 510 V-J features to around 14, which were used in a naive Bayes classifier (R e1071). TCRdb reworked the public reads: Q25 trimming with fastp, MiXCR clone assembly, productive beta chains retained. Rows matching on CDR3 protein sequence are summarized as one entry with the most common DNA and genes. V and J calls and clone size were set by TCRdb, not the authors. The sample table shows over 350,000 distinct CDR3 sequences, and approximately 18% are seen once. The top ten constitute around two fifths of the sample.

The sample consisted of blood. The clonotype comes from a young man with Graves' ophthalmopathy. The chain employs TRBV12-3 or TRBV12-4 and TRBJ2-5; the D gene assignment is ambiguous. The DNA sequence is given as TGTGCCAGCAGTTTGATTGGAGAGACCCAGTACTTC. Its protein reads: CASSLIGETQYF.